The 19 T cell receptor beta chains below all came from one sample that was sequenced in a study of CD8 T cells in Susac syndrome. Roughly 0.45 to 1 ug RNA was reverse transcribed with random hexamers. From the immunoSEQ multiplex PCR reads, TCRdb called clonotypes with MiXCR, one entry per CDR3 protein. In the table there are around 280,000 distinct CDR3 sequences, approximately 85% of which are singletons. Sample: CD8+ T cells from PBMCs. The receptor source for this set is a human donor with multiple sclerosis.

CDR3 bases: TGTGCCAGCAGCGTATGGGAAGAGACCCAGTACTTC. Its protein is CASSVWEETQYF. The V and J genes are TRBV9 and TRBJ2-5; no firm D call. This CDR3 comprises 12 residues. V lost 1 base and J lost 3, with 4 bases in between. Germline V gives CDR1 SGDLS, CDR2 YYNGEE.

This rearrangement joins TRBV6-5 to TRBJ2-3, with D hard to call. Per germline, CDR1 MNHEY and CDR2 SVGAGI. This CDR3 spans 15 amino acids. V lost 1 base, J lost 0 bases, and 8 bases lay in between. CDR3 in amino acids: CASSYWSTSTDTQYF. CDR3 coding DNA: TGTGCCAGCAGTTACTGGTCAACTAGCACAGATACGCAGTATTTT.

The CDR3 sequence: CASSSSAGGNTEAFF. The DNA of the CDR3 is TGTGCCAGCAGCTCCTCGGCAGGGGGGAACACTGAAGCTTTCTTT. The rearrangement joins TRBV11-2 to TRBJ1-1, with 7 nucleotides matching TRBD1. The germline V gene encodes CDR1 SGHAT and CDR2 FQNNGV. V dropped 4 bases and J dropped 1; count of bases not matched to a gene: 6. This CDR3 contains 15 residues.

The V gene is TRBV9, the J gene TRBJ2-3; 10 bases line up with TRBD2. Germline lookup yields CDR1 SGDLS and CDR2 YYNGEE. The CDR3 has 14 amino acids. V dropped 2 bases and J dropped 4; count of bases not matched to a gene: 1. For the CDR3, the DNA is TGTGCCAGCAGCGTGACTAGCGGGTCAGATACGCAGTATTTT. Amino acid sequence: CASSVTSGSDTQYF.

V is TRBV4-1 and J is TRBJ2-1; possibly TRBD1 or TRBD2 for D (5 bases each). In germline, CDR1 is MGHRA, CDR2 YSYEKL. With 7 bases removed from V and 7 bases from J, the gap between germline ends came to 20 bases. The CDR3 length is 15 residues. CDR3 DNA sequence: TGCGCCAGCACCCCAAGGGACGACGGCGCTAATGAGCAGTTCTTC. Translated: CASTPRDDGANEQFF.

The genes are TRBV7-6 and TRBJ2-1; 11 nucleotides agree with TRBD2. Trimming took 1 base from V and 10 from J; bases not matched to a gene: 9. Germline CDR1 SGHVS, CDR2 FNYEAQ. The CDR3 totals 16 residues. Here the CDR3 reads CASSLGYLAGGGEQFF. DNA of the CDR3: TGTGCCAGCAGCTTAGGTTACCTAGCGGGAGGAGGGGAGCAGTTCTTC.

CDR3 sequence: CASSQVSGGGRTYEQYF. The CDR3 DNA sequence: TGTGCCAGCAGCCAAGTTTCCGGTGGCGGAAGGACCTACGAGCAGTACTTC. The V and J genes are TRBV3-1 and TRBJ2-7; D ambiguous. CDR3 length: 17 amino acids. Looked up from germline, CDR1 is LGHDT and CDR2 is YNNKEL (reference sequence). The V and J ends lost 1 base and 2 bases respectively, with 18 bases between them.

V usage is TRBV29-1 and J usage is TRBJ2-2; D is possibly TRBD1 (6 bases). The germline gives CDR1 SQVTM, CDR2 ANQGSEA. V was cut by 6 bases and J by 1 base, with 24 bases left in between. This CDR3 contains 18 residues. The CDR3 sequence is CSVLPTDPGTLNTGELFF. CDR3 nucleotide sequence: TGCAGCGTGTTGCCGACCGACCCCGGGACATTGAACACCGGGGAGCTGTTTTTT.

This clonotype was found once. This chain connects TRBV20-1 to TRBJ1-1; TRBD1 matches 10 bases. Germline CDR1 reads DFQATT; CDR2 reads SNEGSKA (reference sequence). The junction had 5 bases not matched to a gene; V was cut back by 6 bases and J by 1 base. This CDR3 is 14 amino acids long. CDR3 sequence reads: CSARDRGKNTEAFF. The CDR3 DNA is TGCAGTGCAAGGGACAGGGGTAAGAACACTGAAGCTTTCTTT.

This clonotype appeared a single time. The chain links TRBV6-1 to TRBJ2-1; 8 nucleotides line up with TRBD2. The junction had 8 bases not matched to a gene; V was cut back by 4 bases and J by 3 bases. The germline CDR1 and CDR2 sequences are MNHNS and SASEGT. The CDR3 has 16 amino acids. Here the CDR3 reads CASSAKLADFYNEQFF. Written as DNA, the CDR3 is TGTGCCAGCAGTGCGAAACTAGCGGATTTCTACAATGAGCAGTTCTTC.

This chain uses TRBV6-1 with TRBJ2-7, with TRBD2 identical over 9 bases. The CDR3 totals 16 residues. CDR1 is MNHNS and CDR2 is SASEGT in the germline V gene. After removal of 8 bases from V and 5 bases from J, the junction contained 16 bases not matched to a gene. CDR3 nucleotide sequence: TGTGCCAGCTCAAGGACTAGCGTTCCTCGAGGCGACGAGCAGTACTTC. Amino acid sequence: CASSRTSVPRGDEQYF.

This chain joins TRBV7-9 and TRBJ1-2; TRBD1 matches 7 bases. CDR1 and CDR2 from the germline V gene are SEHNR and FQNEAQ (reference sequence). V shed 2 bases and J 4 bases; nucleotides not matched to a gene: 7. The CDR3 loop spans 15 amino acids. The CDR3 loop reads CASSLNRDRTYGYTF. In DNA, the CDR3 is TGTGCCAGCAGCTTAAACCGGGACAGAACCTATGGCTACACCTTC.

This rearrangement joins TRBV28 to TRBJ1-5; D remains unclear. With 3 bases removed from V and 1 base from J, the gap between germline ends came to 7 bases. The CDR3 totals 14 residues. From germline, CDR1 is MDHEN and CDR2 SYDVKM. In DNA, the CDR3 is TGTGCCAGCAGTTTTCCTGACAGCAATCAGCCCCAGCATTTT. The encoded protein is CASSFPDSNQPQHF.

This chain uses TRBV4-1 with TRBJ1-3; D unresolved. The CDR3 extends over 14 amino acids. CDR1 and CDR2 from the germline V gene are MGHRA and YSYEKL. Trimming left V 0 bases short and J 4 bases short, with 7 bases between. CDR3 residues: CASSQESLGNTIYF. The CDR3 DNA reads as TGCGCCAGCAGCCAAGAGTCCCTCGGAAACACCATATATTTT.

V gene TRBV27 combines with J gene TRBJ1-2; tentative D call: TRBD1 (5 bases). V was shortened by 8 bases and J by 5 bases, with 15 bases between the two germline ends. The CDR3 contains 13 residues. Germline CDR1 reads MNHEY; CDR2 reads SMNVEV (reference sequence). CDR3 amino acids: CASALRQTYGYTF. CDR3 DNA: TGTGCCAGCGCTCTCAGACAGACGTATGGCTACACCTTC.

The V gene is TRBV20-1, the J gene TRBJ2-5; tentative D call: TRBD2 (6 bases). The length of the CDR3 is 14 residues. Per the germline V gene, CDR1 is DFQATT and CDR2 is SNEGSKA (reference sequence). V lost 5 bases and J 2 bases, leaving 15 bases between the germline ends. CDR3 nucleotides: TGCAGTGCTGACCCTGGGACTGCTCAAGAGACCCAGTACTTC. Encoded protein: CSADPGTAQETQYF.

The chain links TRBV27 to TRBJ2-3; no reliable D call. V gave up 2 bases and J gave up 0 bases, with 15 bases separating them. The CDR3 extends over 17 amino acids. Germline CDR1 MNHEY, CDR2 SMNVEV (reference sequence). Here the CDR3 reads CASSLRWRTASTDTQYF. Here the CDR3 DNA reads TGTGCCAGCAGTTTAAGGTGGCGGACCGCTAGCACAGATACGCAGTATTTT.

The chain uses TRBV7-9 and TRBJ2-7, with TRBD1 identical over 8 bases. V shed 4 bases and J 4 bases; nucleotides not matched to a gene: 9. Germline V CDR1 and CDR2: SEHNR, FQNEAQ (reference sequence). The CDR3 covers 15 residues. The CDR3: CASSSGQGTRYEQYF. In DNA form, the CDR3 reads TGTGCCAGCAGCTCTGGACAGGGTACCCGGTACGAGCAGTACTTC.

The V and J genes are TRBV28 and TRBJ1-5; D not resolved. The germline V gene encodes CDR1 MDHEN and CDR2 SYDVKM. With 6 bases removed from V and 0 bases from J, the gap between germline ends came to 12 bases. The CDR3 covers 15 residues. The CDR3 sequence: CASRKRIHSNQPQHF. CDR3 nucleotide sequence: TGTGCCAGCAGGAAACGGATTCATAGCAATCAGCCCCAGCATTTT.